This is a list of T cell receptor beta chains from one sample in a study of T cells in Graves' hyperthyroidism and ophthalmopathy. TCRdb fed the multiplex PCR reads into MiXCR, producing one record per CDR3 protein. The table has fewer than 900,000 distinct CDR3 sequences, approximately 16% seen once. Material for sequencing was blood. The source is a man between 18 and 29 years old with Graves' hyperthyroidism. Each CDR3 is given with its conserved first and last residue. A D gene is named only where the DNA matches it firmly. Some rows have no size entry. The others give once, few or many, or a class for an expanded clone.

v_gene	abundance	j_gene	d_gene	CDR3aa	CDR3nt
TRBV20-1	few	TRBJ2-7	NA	CSARDIGGRAGSYEQYF	TGCAGTGCTAGAGATATAGGCGGCAGGGCCGGGTCCTACGAGCAGTACTTC
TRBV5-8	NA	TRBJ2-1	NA	CANSHPGPLNEQFF	TGTGCCAACAGCCACCCAGGACCCCTCAATGAGCAGTTCTTC
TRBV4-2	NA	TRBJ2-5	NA	CASSQGEGRQFQETQYF	TGTGCCAGCAGCCAAGGAGAGGGGAGACAGTTCCAAGAGACCCAGTACTTC
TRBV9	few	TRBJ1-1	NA	CASSATVRTEAFF	TGTGCCAGCAGCGCTACAGTGCGGACTGAAGCTTTCTTT
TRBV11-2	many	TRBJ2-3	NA	CASSLVAPVDTQYF	TGTGCCAGCAGCTTAGTGGCTCCTGTAGATACGCAGTATTTT
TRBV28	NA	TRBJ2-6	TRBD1	CASSLREGTGIFSGANVLTF	TGTGCCAGCAGTTTACGTGAAGGGACAGGGATTTTCTCTGGGGCCAACGTCCTGACTTTC
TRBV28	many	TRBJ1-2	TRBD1	CASSWGTGRGYGYTF	TGTGCCAGCAGTTGGGGGACAGGGCGAGGGTATGGCTACACCTTC
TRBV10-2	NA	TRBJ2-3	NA	CASSGRGATDTQYF	TGCGCCAGCAGTGGAAGAGGGGCTACAGATACGCAGTATTTT
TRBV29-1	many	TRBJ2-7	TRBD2	CSVAAGGPNEQYF	TGCAGCGTTGCTGCGGGAGGGCCTAACGAGCAGTACTTC
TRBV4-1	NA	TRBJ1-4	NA	CASSQESGLEKLFF	TGCGCCAGCAGCCAAGAATCGGGTTTAGAAAAACTGTTTTTT
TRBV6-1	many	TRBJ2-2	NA	CASNLSTGPTGELFF	TGTGCCAGCAATCTCTCGACAGGACCAACCGGGGAGCTGTTTTTT
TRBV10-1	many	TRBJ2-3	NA	CASSKGARDTQYF	TGCGCCAGCAGTAAGGGTGCAAGAGATACGCAGTATTTT
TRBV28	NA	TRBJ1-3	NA	CASSFLSSGNTIYF	TGTGCCAGCAGTTTCCTTTCCTCTGGAAACACCATATATTTT
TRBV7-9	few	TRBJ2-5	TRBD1	CASSYPGQDQETQYF	TGTGCCAGCAGCTACCCCGGACAGGACCAAGAGACCCAGTACTTC
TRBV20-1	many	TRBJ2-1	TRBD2	CSARGAGGGVLDNEQFF	TGCAGTGCTCGGGGTGCGGGAGGTGGGGTATTAGACAATGAGCAGTTCTTC
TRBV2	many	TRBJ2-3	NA	CASSEAYRDTDTQYF	TGTGCCAGCAGTGAAGCCTACAGGGACACAGATACGCAGTATTTT